This TCR beta chain was found in a study of T cells expressing NK-cell markers. Beta-chain TCR cDNA was generated via 5'RACE template switching with UMIs. TCRdb reprocessed the 5' RACE reads and reports one entry per CDR3 protein, with no DNA. The sample holds some 390,000 distinct CDR3 sequences. The CDR3 covers 13 residues. Germline CDR1 MNHEY, CDR2 SVGEGT. Sequenced material: blood T cells: a sorted CD56 or NKG2C T cell subset, CD4+ or CD8+ T cells, or bulk PBMC T cells (not recorded which). The chain uses TRBV6-2 or TRBV6-3 and TRBJ2-1; TCRdb returns TRBD2, unconfirmable since there is no DNA. This receptor was taken from a woman in her fifties or sixties in good health. The CDR3 protein is CASTSSGERIPFF.